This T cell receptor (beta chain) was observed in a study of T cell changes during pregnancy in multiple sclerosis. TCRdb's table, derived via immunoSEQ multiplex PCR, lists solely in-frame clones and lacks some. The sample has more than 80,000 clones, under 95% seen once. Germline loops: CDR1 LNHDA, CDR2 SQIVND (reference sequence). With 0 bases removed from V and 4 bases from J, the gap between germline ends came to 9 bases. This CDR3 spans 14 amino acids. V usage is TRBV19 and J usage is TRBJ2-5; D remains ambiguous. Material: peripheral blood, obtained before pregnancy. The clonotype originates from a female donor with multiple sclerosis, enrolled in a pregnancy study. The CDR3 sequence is CASSIEGRRETQYF. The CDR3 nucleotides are TGTGCCAGTAGTATAGAGGGCAGGCGAGAGACCCAGTACTTC.